The following is a T cell receptor (beta chain) sequence with its context. This clonotype has a handful of counts. No antigen is known for it. Base qualities are not at hand, and no much larger clone is one base apart. The sample is drawn from a study of T cells in Graves' hyperthyroidism and ophthalmopathy (dated by TCRdb to about 2019). Regarding the study in general: Peripheral blood samples were taken at initial diagnosis, before any treatment was given. TCR V-J signatures able to tell the groups apart were searched for in a discovery cohort of 100 patients, of whom 43 had Graves' ophthalmopathy and 57 had stable Graves' hyperthyroidism. Whether ophthalmopathy could be predicted prospectively was tested in an independent validation cohort made up of roughly 19 hyperthyroidism patients plus 17 patients who later progressed to ophthalmopathy. For training and testing, the 100 or so patients in the discovery cohort were randomly divided in a 7:3 ratio. In several Graves' hyperthyroidism patients, the study also compared T-cell repertoires from thyroid tissue with T-cell repertoires from blood. After sampling, hyperthyroidism patients received methimazole starting at 30 mg daily, and ophthalmopathy patients received high-dose intravenous methylprednisolone. According to the paper, TCR Vbeta CDR3 sequencing was carried out on over 130 peripheral blood samples, which came from 40 to 45 ophthalmopathy, roughly 75 hyperthyroidism and about 17 progressor patients.

CDR1 SGHVS and CDR2 FNYEAQ were looked up in the germline V gene. The CDR3 numbers 16 residues from cysteine through phenylalanine. The only DNA kept is the CDR3, 48 bases in frame from the first base. Germline trimming: 3 bases from V, 2 bases from J; junction bases outside gene matches: 2. Graves' hyperthyroidism was defined as stable when no progression to ophthalmopathy occurred over 18 months of follow-up. Hyperthyroidism patients were newly diagnosed, with disease duration under 2 months, and aged 18 to 65 years. Exclusion was applied to patients with uncontrolled infections, other autoimmune diseases, pregnancy or lactation. Clinical symptoms, serum thyroxine and TRAb, thyroid ultrasound, and orbital computed tomography formed the basis for the diagnoses. Ficoll-Paque density gradient centrifugation was used to isolate PBMCs from around 10 ml of fresh peripheral blood. Total RNA was extracted with Trizol reagent, and quality was checked on an Agilent 2100 Bioanalyzer.

General conclusions and limits of the study: Sample size was not statistically predetermined, and investigators were not blinded to group allocation. Most expanded thyroid clonotypes (frequency above 0.001) were also detected in blood, suggesting blood repertoires may reflect thyroid immune responses. In validation, the model predicted progression to ophthalmopathy with over 65% sensitivity and 72.22% specificity, a median of around 6.6 months before onset. A model built on a 13 V-J signature distinguished ophthalmopathy from stable hyperthyroidism, reaching 87.88% sensitivity and about 81% specificity in cross-validation and 80%/75% in testing.

TCR beta CDR3 regions were amplified from RNA transcripts. A first-round RT-PCR of the TCR CDR3 used the HTBI primer set with the Qiagen OneStep RT-PCR kit. Libraries were constructed in a second round of multiplex PCR, after which size selection and purification were performed. The libraries were sequenced on an Illumina HiSeq2000 using paired-end 100 bp reads. Concerning the study's data processing: SOAPnuke was used to process the raw data, with reads discarded if the reads contained adapters or uncalled bases, had a mean Phred below 15, or lacked an exact constant-primer or identifier match. COPE v1.2.5 was used to merge the high-quality paired reads, and each unique nucleotide sequence was defined as a clonotype. MiTCR v1.1 was used to align the clonotypes against IMGT TRBV, TRBD and TRBJ reference segments. The analysis was restricted to V-J combinations with a frequency above 0.0001, which together covered around 99% of the repertoires. The TCS score was defined as the ratio of F50 (clonal expansion) to E x V (chaos), calculated using BLOSUM62-based TCRdist between CDR3 peptides within each V-J. Welch's t-statistics and random forest reduced approximately 520 V-J features to under 15, which were used in a naive Bayes classifier (R e1071). In TCRdb, the public reads were trimmed at Q25 with fastp and aligned with MiXCR, with productive beta chains retained. Under each unique CDR3 protein, matching rows form one entry showing the most common genes and DNA. TCRdb, rather than the study authors, made the V and J calls. The sample yields around 400,000 distinct CDR3 sequences; about 25% were counted once. The biggest ten clones account for roughly 80% of the sample.

The chain uses TRBV7-6 and TRBJ2-2, with 11 bases matching TRBD2. The clonotype originates from a man aged 50 or older with Graves' hyperthyroidism. What was sequenced was blood. The encoded CDR3 is CASSFGTSGNTGELFF. The nucleotide sequence reads TGTGCCAGCAGCTTTGGGACTAGCGGTAACACCGGGGAGCTGTTTTTT.